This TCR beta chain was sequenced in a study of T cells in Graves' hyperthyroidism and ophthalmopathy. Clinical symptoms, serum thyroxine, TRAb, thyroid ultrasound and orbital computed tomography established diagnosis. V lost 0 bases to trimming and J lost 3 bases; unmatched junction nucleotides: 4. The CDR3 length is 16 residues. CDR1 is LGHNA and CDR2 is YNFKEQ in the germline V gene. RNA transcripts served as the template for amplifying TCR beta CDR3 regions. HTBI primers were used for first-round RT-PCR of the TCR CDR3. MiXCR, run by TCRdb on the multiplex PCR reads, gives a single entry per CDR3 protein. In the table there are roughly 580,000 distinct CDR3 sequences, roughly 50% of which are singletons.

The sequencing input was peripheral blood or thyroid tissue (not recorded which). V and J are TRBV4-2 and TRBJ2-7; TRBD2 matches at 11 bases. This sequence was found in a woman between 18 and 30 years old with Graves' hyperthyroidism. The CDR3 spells CASSQDTGLAVYEQYF. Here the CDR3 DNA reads TGTGCCAGCAGCCAAGATACGGGACTAGCGGTCTACGAGCAGTACTTC.